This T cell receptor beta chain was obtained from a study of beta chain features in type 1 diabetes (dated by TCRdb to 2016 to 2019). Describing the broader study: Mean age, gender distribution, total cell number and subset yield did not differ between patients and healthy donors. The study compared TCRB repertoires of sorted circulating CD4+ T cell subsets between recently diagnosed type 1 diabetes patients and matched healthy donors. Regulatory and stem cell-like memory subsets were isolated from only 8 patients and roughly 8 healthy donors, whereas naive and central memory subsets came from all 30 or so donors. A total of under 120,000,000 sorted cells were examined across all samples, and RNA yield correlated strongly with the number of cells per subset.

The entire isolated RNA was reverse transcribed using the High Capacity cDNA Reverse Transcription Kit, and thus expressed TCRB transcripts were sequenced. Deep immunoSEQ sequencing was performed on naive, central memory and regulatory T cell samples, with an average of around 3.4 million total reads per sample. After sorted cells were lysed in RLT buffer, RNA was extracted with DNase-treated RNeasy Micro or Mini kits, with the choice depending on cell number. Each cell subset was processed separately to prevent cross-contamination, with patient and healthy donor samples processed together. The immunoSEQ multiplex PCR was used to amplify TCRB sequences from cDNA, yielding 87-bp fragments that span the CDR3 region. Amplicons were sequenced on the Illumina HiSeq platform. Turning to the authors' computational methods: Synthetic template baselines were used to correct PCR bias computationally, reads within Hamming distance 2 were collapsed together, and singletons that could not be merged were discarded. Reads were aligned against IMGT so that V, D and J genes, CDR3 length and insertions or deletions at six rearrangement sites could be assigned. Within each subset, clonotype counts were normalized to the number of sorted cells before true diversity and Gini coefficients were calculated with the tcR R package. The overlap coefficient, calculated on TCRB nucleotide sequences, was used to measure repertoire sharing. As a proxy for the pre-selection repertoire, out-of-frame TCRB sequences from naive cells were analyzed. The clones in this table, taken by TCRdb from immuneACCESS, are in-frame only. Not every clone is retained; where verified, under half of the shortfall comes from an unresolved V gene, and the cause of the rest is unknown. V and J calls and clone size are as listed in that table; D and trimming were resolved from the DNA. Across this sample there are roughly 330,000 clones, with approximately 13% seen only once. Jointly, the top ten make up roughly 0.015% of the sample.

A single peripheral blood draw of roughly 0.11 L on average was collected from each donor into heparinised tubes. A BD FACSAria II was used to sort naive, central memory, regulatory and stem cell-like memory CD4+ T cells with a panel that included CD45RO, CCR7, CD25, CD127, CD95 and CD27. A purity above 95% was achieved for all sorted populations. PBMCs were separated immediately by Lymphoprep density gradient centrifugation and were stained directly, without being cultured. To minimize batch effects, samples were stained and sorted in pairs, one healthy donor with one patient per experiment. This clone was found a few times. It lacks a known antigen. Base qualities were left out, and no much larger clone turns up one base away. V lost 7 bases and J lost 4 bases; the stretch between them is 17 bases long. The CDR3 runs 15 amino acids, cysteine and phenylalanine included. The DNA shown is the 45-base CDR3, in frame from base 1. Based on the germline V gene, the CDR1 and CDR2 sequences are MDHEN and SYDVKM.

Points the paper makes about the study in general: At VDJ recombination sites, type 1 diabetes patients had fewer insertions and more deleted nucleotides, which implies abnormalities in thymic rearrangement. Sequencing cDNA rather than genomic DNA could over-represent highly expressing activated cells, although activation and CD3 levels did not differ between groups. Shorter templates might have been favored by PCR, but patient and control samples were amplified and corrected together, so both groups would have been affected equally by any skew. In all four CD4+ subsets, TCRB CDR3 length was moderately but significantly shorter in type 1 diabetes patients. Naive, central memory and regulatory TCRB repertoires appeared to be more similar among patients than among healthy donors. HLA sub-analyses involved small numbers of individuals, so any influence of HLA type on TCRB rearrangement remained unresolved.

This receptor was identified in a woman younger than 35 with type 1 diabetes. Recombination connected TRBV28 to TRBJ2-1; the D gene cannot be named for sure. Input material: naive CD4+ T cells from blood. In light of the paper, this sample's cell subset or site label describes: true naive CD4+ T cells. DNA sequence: TGTGCCAGCACTAACGATGTATCCCCTTACAATGAGCAGTTCTTC. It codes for CASTNDVSPYNEQFF. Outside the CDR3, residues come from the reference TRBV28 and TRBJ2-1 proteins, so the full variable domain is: DVKVTQSSRYLVKRTGEKVFLECVQDMDHENMFWYRQDPGLGLRLIYFSYDVKMKEKGDIPEGYSVSREKKERFSLILESASTNQTSMYLCASTNDVSPYNEQFFGPGTRLTVL.